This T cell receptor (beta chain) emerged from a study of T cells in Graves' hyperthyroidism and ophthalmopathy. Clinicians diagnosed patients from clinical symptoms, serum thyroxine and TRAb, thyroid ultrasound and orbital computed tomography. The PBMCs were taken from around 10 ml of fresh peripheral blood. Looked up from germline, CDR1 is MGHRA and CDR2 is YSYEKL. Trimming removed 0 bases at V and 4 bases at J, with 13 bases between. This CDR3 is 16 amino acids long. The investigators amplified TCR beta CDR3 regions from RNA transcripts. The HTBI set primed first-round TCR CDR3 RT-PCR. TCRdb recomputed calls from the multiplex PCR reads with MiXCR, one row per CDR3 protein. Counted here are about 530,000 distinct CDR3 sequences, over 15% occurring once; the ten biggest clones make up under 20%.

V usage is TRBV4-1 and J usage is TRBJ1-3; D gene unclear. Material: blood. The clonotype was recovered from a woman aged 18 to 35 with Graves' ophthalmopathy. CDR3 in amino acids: CASSQDRYPDGNTIYF. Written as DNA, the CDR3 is TGCGCCAGCAGCCAAGATCGTTACCCAGACGGAAACACCATATATTTT.